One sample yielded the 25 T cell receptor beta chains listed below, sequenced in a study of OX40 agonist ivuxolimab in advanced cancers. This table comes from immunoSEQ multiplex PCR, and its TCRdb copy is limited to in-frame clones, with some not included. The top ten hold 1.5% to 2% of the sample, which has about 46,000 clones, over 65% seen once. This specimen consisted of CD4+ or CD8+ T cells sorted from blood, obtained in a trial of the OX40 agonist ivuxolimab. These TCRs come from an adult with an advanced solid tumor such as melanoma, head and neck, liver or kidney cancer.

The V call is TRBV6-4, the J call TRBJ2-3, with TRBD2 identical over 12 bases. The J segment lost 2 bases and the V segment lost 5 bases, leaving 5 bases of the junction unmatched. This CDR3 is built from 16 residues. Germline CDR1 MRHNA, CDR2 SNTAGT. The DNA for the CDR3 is TGTGCCAGCAGTCCCTCTAGCGGGGGGGCCACAGATACGCAGTATTTT. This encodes CASSPSSGGATDTQYF.

CDR3 protein: CASTPAGRADTGELFF. CDR3 bases: TGTGCCAGCACTCCGGCGGGAAGGGCCGACACCGGGGAGCTGTTTTTT. The J gene is TRBJ2-2, the V gene TRBV5-4, with D perhaps TRBD2 (6 bases). Between the trimmed V and J ends, which lost 6 bases and 3 bases, there was a span of 18 bases. Germline CDR1 is SGHNT and CDR2 is YYREEE (reference sequence). This CDR3 has 16 amino acids. Combining the CDR3 with reference TRBV5-4 and TRBJ2-2 gives the whole variable domain ETGVTQSPTHLIKTRGQQVTLRCSSQSGHNTVSWYQQALGQGPQFIFQYYREEENGRGNFPPRFSGLQFPNYSSELNVNALELDDSALYLCASTPAGRADTGELFFGEGSRLTVL.

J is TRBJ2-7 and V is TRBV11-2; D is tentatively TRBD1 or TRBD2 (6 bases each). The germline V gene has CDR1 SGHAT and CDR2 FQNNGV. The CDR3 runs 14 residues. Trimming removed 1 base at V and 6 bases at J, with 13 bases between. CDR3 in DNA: TGTGCCAGCAGCTTAGTCGTGGGGGGCCCCGAGCAGTACTTC. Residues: CASSLVVGGPEQYF.

The CDR3: CASSLGQPGRHTEAFF. The CDR3, as DNA: TGCGCCAGCAGCTTGGGACAGCCCGGCCGGCACACTGAAGCTTTCTTT. The chain has TRBV5-1 and TRBJ1-1, with D possibly matching TRBD1 (5 bases). V lost 0 bases, J lost 3 bases, and 15 bases lay in between. Germline V CDR1 and CDR2: SGHRS, YFSETQ. This CDR3 has 16 residues.

CDR3 nucleotides: TGTGCCAGTCCAGAACAGGGAGGCACTGAAGCTTTCTTT. Its translation is CASPEQGGTEAFF. This rearrangement joins TRBV6-1 to TRBJ1-1, with D possibly matching TRBD1 (6 bases). V gave up 9 bases and J gave up 4 bases, with 15 bases separating them. The CDR3 has 13 amino acids. Per the germline V gene, CDR1 is MNHNS and CDR2 is SASEGT.

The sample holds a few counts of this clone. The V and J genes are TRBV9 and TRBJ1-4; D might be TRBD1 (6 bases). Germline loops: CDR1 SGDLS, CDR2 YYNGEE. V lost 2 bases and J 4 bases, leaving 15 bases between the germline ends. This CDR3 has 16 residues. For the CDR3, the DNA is TGTGCCAGCAGCGTCAGATCGGGACAAAATAATGAAAAACTGTTTTTT. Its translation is CASSVRSGQNNEKLFF.

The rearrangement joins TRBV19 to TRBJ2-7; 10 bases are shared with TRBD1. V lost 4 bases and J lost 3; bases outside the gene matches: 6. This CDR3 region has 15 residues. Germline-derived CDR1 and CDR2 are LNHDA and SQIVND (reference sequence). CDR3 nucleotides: TGTGCCAGTAGTAGCCCTGGGGACAGGGGCTACGAGCAGTACTTC. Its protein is CASSSPGDRGYEQYF.

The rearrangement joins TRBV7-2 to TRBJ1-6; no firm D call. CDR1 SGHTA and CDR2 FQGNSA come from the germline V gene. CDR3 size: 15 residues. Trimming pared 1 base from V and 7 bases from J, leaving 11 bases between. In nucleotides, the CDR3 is TGTGCCAGCAGCTTAGTAGGACGCCTAAATTCACCCCTCCACTTT. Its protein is CASSLVGRLNSPLHF.

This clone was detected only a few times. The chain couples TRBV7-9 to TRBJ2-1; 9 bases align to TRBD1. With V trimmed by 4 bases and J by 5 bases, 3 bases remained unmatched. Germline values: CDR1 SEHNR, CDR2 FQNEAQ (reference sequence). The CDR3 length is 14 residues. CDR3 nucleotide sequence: TGTGCCAGCAGCTCCGGGACAGGGAACAATGAGCAGTTCTTC. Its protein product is CASSSGTGNNEQFF.

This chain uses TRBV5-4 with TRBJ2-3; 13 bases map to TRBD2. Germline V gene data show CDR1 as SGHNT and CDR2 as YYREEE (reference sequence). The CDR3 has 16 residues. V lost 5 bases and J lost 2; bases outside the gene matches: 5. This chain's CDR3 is CASRGLAGANTDTQYF. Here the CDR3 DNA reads TGTGCCAGCAGAGGACTAGCGGGGGCCAACACAGATACGCAGTATTTT.

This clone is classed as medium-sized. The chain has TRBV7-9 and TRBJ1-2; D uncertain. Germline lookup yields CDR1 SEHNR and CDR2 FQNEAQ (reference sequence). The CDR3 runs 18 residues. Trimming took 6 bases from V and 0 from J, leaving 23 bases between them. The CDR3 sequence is CASRPPFRLSGSNYGYTF. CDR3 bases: TGTGCCAGCAGACCCCCGTTCAGGCTGTCGGGGTCTAACTATGGCTACACCTTC.

The CDR3 coding sequence is TGTGCCAGCGGCCCGGGACAGACTTTACTTAACTATGGCTACACCTTC. It translates to CASGPGQTLLNYGYTF. The V gene is TRBV27, the J gene TRBJ1-2; TRBD1 agrees at 7 bases. Germline assignment: CDR1 MNHEY and CDR2 SMNVEV (reference sequence). CDR3 length: 16 amino acids. V was pared by 8 bases and J by 1 base, with 13 bases of the junction left unmatched.

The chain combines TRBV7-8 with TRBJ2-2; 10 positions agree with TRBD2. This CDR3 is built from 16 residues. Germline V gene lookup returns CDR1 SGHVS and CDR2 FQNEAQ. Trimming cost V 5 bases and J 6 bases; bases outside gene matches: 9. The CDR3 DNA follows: TGTGCCAGCAGCCGGACGGGACTAGCGTCCGCCGGGGAGCTGTTTTTT. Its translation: CASSRTGLASAGELFF.

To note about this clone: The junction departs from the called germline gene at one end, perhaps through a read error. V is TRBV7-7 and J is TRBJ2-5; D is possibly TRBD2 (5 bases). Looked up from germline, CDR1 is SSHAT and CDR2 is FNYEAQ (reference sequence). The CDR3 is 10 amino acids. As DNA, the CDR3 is TGTGCTAGCAGCCGACTAATCAGGTACTTC. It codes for CASSRLIRYF.

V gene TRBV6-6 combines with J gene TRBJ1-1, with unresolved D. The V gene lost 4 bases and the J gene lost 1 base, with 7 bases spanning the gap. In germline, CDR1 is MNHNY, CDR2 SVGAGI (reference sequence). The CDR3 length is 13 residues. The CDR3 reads CASSSKWNTEAFF. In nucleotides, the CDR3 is TGTGCCAGCAGTTCGAAGTGGAACACTGAAGCTTTCTTT.

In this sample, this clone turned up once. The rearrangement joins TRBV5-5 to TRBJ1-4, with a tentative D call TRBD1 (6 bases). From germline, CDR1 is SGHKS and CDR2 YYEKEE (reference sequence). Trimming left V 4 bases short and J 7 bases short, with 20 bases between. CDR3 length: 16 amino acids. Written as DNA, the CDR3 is TGTGCCAGCAGCCCGGGGCCGGGGGGCGCAGGTGAAAAACTGTTTTTT. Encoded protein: CASSPGPGGAGEKLFF.

The CDR3 region is CASSQVSVEQYF. The CDR3, as DNA: TGTGCCAGCAGCCAGGTTTCAGTCGAGCAGTACTTC. The chain recombines TRBV6-1 with TRBJ2-7; D unclear. The length of the CDR3 is 12 residues. The V gene's germline CDR1 is MNHNS and CDR2 SASEGT. Between the trimmed V and J ends, which lost 6 bases and 6 bases, there was a span of 12 bases.

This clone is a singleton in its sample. CDR3 in DNA: TGTGCCAGCAGTCACCGGGACATTTATGGCTACACCTTC. Translation gives CASSHRDIYGYTF. The chain has TRBV7-9 and TRBJ1-2; TRBD1 might be the D (6 bases). Germline V gene lookup returns CDR1 SEHNR and CDR2 FQNEAQ (reference sequence). This CDR3 region has 13 residues. Trimming took 6 bases from V and 5 from J, leaving 13 bases between them.

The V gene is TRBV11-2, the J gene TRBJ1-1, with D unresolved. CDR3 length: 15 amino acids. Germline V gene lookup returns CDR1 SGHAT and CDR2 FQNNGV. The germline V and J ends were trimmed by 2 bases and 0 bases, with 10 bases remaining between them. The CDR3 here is CASSLNPSMNTEAFF. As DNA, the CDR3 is TGTGCCAGCAGCTTAAACCCCTCAATGAACACTGAAGCTTTCTTT.

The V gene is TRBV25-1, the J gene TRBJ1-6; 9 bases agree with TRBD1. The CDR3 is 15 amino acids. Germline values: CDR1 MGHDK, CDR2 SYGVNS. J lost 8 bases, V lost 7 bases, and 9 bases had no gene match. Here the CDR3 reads CASNPWDRADSPLHF. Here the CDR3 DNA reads TGTGCCAGCAACCCCTGGGACAGGGCTGATTCACCCCTCCACTTT.

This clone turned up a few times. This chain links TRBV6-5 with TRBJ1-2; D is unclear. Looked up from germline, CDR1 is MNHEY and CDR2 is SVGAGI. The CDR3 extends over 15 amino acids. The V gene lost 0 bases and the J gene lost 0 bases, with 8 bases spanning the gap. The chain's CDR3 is CASSYSLAANYGYTF. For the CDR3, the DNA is TGTGCCAGCAGTTACTCGTTGGCAGCTAACTATGGCTACACCTTC.

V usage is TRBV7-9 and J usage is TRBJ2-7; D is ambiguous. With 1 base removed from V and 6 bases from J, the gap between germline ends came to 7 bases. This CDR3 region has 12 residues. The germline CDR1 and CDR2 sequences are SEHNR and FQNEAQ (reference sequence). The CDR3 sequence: CASSLDQSEQYF. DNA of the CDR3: TGTGCCAGCAGCTTAGATCAGTCCGAGCAGTACTTC.

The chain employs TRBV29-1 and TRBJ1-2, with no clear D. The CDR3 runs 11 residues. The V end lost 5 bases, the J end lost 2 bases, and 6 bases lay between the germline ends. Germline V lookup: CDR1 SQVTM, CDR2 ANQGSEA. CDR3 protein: CSVQLNYGYTF. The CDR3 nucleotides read TGCAGCGTTCAGTTAAACTATGGCTACACCTTC.

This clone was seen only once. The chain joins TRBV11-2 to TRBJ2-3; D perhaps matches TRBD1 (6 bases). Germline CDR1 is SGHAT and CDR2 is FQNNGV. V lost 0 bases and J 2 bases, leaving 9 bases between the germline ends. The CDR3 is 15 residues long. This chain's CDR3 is CASSLDQGHTDTQYF. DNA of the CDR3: TGTGCCAGCAGCTTAGATCAGGGACACACAGATACGCAGTATTTT.

Written as DNA, the CDR3 is TGTGCCTGGAGTGTTTCCCGGACTAGCGGGATCACCGGGGAGCTGTTTTTT. It is translated as CAWSVSRTSGITGELFF. This chain joins TRBV30 and TRBJ2-2; 12 positions match TRBD2. The CDR3 spans 17 residues. Germline CDR1 and CDR2: GTSNPN and SVGIG (reference sequence). Unmatched junction bases numbered 6, after V lost 0 bases and J lost 4 bases.